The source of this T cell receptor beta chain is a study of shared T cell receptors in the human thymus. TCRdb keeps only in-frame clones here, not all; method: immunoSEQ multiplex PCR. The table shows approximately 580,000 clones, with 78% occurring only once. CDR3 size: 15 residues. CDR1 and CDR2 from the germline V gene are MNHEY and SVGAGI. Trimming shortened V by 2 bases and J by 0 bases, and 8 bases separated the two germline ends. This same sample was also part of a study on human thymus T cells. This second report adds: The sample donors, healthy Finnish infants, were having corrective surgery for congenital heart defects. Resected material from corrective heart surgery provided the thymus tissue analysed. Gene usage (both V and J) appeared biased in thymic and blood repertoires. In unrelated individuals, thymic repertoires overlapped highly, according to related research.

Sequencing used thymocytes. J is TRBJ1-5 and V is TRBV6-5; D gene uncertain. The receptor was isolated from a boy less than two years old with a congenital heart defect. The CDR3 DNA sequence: TGTGCCAGCAGTTACAACCGGGATAGCAATCAGCCCCAGCATTTT. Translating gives CASSYNRDSNQPQHF.